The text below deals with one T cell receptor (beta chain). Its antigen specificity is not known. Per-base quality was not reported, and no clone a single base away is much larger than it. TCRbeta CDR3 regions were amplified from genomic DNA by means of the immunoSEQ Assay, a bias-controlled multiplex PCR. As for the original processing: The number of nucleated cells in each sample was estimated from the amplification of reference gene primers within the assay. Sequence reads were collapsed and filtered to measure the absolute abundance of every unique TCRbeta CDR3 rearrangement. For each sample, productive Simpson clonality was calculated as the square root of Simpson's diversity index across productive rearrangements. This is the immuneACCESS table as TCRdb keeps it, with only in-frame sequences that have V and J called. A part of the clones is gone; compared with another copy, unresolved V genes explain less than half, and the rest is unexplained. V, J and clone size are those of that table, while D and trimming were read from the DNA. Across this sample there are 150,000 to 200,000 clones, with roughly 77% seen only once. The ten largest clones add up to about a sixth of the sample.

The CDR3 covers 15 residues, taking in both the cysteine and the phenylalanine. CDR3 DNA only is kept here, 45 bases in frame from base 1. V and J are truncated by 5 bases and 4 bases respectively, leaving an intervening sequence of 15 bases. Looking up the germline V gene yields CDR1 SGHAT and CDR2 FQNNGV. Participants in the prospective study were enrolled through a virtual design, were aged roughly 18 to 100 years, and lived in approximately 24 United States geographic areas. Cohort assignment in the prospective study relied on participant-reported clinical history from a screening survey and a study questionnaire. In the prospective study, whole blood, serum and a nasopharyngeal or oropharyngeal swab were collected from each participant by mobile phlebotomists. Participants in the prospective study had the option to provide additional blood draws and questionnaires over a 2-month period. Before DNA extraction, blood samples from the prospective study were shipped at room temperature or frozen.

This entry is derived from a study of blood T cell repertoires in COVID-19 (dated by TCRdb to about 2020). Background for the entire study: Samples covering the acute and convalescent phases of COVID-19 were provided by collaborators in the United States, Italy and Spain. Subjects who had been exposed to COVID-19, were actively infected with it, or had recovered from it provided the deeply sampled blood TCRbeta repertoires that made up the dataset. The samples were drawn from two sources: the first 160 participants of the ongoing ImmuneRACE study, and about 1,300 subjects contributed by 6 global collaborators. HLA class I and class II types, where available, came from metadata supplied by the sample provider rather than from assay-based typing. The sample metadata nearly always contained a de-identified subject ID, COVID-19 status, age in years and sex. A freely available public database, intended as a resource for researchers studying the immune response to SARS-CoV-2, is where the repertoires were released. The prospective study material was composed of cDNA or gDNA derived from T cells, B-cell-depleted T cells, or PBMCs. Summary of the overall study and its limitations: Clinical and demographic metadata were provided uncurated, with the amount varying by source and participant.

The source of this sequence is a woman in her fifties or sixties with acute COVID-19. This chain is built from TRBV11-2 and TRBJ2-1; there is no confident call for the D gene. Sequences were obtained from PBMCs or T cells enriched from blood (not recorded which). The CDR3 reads CASSPAWAKYNEQFF. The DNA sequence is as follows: TGTGCCAGCAGCCCGGCCTGGGCAAAGTACAATGAGCAGTTCTTC.